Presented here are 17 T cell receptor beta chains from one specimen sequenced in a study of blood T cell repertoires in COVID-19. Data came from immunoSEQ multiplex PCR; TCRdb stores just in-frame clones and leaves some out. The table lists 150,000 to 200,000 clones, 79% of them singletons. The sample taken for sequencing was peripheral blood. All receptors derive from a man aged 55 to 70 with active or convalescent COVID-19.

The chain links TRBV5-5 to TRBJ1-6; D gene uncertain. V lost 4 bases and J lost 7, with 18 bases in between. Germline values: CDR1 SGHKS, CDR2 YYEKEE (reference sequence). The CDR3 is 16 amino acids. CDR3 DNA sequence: TGTGCCAGCAGCACCCTGTCCGGGAGGATGAATTCACCCCTCCACTTT. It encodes CASSTLSGRMNSPLHF. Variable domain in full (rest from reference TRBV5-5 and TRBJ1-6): DAGVTQSPTHLIKTRGQQVTLRCSPISGHKSVSWYQQVLGQGPQFIFQYYEKEERGRGNFPDRFSARQFPNYSSELNVNALLLGDSALYLCASSTLSGRMNSPLHFGNGTRLTVT.

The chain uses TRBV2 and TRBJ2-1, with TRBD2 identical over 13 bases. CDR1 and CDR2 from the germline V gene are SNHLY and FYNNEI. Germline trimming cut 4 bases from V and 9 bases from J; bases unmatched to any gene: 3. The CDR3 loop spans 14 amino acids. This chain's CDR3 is CASSGLAGGLEQFF. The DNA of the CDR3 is TGTGCCAGCAGTGGACTAGCGGGAGGTCTTGAGCAGTTCTTC.

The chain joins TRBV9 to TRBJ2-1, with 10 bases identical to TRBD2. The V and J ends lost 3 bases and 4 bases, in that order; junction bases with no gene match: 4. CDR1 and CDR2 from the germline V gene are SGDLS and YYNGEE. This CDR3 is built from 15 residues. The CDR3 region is CASSEGAGGYNEQFF. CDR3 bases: TGTGCCAGCAGCGAGGGAGCGGGAGGGTACAATGAGCAGTTCTTC.

In DNA form, the CDR3 reads TGTGCCATCAGTGACCCTAGCGGGAGGGCTGCCGGGGAGCTGTTTTTT. It is translated as CAISDPSGRAAGELFF. This chain connects TRBV10-3 to TRBJ2-2; TRBD2 agrees at 12 bases. The CDR3 has 16 residues. Germline V gene data show CDR1 as ENHRY and CDR2 as SYGVKD. Unmatched junction bases numbered 5, after V lost 3 bases and J lost 6 bases.

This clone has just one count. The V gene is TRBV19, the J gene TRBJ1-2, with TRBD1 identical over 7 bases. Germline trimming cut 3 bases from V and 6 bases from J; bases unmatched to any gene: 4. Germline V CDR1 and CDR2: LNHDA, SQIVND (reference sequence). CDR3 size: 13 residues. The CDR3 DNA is TGTGCCAGTAGTATTGGACAGGCCCATGGCTACACCTTC. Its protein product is CASSIGQAHGYTF.

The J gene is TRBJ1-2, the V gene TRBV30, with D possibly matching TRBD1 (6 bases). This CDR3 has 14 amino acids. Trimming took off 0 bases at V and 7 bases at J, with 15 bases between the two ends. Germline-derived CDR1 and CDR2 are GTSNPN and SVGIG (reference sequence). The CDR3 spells CAWSVFNRAGGYTF. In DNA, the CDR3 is TGTGCCTGGAGTGTTTTCAACAGGGCAGGTGGCTACACCTTC.

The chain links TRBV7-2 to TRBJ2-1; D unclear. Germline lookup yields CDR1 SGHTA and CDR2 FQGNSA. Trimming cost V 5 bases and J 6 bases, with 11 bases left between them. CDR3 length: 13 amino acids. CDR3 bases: TGTGCCAGCAGCCAAAGACTCACCAATGAGCAGTTCTTC. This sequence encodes CASSQRLTNEQFF.

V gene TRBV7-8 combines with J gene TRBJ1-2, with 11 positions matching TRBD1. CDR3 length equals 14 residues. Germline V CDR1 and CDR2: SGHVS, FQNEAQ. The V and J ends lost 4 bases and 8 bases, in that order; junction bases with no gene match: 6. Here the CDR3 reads CASSSGQGAEGYTF. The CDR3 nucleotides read TGTGCCAGCAGCTCAGGACAGGGGGCGGAGGGCTACACCTTC.

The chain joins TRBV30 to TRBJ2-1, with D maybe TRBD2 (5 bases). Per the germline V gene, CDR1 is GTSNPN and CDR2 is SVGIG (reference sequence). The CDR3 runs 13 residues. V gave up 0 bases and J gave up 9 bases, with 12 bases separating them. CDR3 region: CAWSVASGGEQFF. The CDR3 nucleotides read TGTGCCTGGAGTGTAGCGAGCGGCGGTGAGCAGTTCTTC. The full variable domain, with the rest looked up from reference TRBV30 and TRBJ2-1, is SQTIHQWPATLVQPVGSPLSLECTVEGTSNPNLYWYRQAAGRGLQLLFYSVGIGQISSEVPQNLSASRPQDRQFILSSKKLLLSDSGFYLCAWSVASGGEQFFGPGTRLTVL.

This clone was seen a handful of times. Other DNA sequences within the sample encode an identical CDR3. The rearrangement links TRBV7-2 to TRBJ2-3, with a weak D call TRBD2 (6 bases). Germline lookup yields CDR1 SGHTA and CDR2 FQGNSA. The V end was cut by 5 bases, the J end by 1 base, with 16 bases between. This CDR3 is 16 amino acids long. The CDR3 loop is CASSPRRGGGTDTQYF. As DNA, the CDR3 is TGTGCCAGCAGCCCCCGGAGGGGAGGTGGCACAGATACGCAGTATTTT.

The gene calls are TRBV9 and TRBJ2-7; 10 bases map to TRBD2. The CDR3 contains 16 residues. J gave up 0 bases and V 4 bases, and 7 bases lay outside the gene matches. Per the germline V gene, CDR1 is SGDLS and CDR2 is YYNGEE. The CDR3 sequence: CASSPATSGISYEQYF. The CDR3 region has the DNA TGTGCCAGCAGCCCAGCAACTAGCGGGATCTCCTACGAGCAGTACTTC.

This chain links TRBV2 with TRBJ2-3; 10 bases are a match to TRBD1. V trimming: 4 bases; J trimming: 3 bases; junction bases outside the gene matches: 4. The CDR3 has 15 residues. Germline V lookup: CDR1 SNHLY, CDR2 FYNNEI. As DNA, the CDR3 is TGTGCCAGCAGTGGACAGGGGGCAAATACAGATACGCAGTATTTT. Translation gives CASSGQGANTDTQYF.

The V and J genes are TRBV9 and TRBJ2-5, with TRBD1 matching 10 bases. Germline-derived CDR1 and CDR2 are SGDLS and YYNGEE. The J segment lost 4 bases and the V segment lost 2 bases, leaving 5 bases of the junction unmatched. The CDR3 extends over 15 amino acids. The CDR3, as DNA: TGTGCCAGCAGCGTTGGGACAGGGGTCGCAGAGACCCAGTACTTC. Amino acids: CASSVGTGVAETQYF.

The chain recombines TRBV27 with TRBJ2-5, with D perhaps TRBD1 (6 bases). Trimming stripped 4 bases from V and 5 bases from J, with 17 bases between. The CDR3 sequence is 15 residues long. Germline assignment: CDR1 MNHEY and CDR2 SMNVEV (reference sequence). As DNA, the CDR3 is TGTGCCAGCAGTTCCTCCCGACAGGCCCAGGAGACCCAGTACTTC. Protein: CASSSSRQAQETQYF.

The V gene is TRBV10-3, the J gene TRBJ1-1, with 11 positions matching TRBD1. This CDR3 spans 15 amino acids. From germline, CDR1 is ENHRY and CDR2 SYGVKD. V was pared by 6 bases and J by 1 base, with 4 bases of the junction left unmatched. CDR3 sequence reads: CAISPGQGENTEAFF. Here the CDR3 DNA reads TGTGCCATCAGCCCGGGACAGGGGGAGAACACTGAAGCTTTCTTT.

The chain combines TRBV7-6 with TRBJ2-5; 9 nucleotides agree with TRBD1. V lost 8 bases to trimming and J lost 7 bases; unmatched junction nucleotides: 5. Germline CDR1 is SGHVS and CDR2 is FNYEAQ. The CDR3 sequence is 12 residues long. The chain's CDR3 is CASRTGGLTQYF. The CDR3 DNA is TGTGCCAGCCGAACAGGGGGCTTGACCCAGTACTTC.

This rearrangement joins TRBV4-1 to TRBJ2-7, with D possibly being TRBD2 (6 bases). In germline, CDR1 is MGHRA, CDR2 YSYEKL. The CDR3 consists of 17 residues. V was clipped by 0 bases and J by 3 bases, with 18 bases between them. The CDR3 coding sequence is TGCGCCAGCAGCCAAGAGGGGATTGGTATGGGGGGCTACGAGCAGTACTTC. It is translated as CASSQEGIGMGGYEQYF.